This TCR beta chain was observed in a study of identical twins. This clonotype has more than one count but fewer than ten. TCRdb redid the calling of the 5' RACE reads with MiXCR, one entry per CDR3 protein. The sample holds approximately 590,000 distinct CDR3 sequences, 7.5% to 10% seen once. Trimming shortened V by 1 base and J by 0 bases, and 10 bases separated the two germline ends. Germline V gene lookup returns CDR1 LGHNA and CDR2 YSLEER. The CDR3 totals 15 residues. This sample was also put to use in a study of yellow fever vaccine responses in identical twins.

Sequenced: PBMCs. This sequence was found in a woman in her late teens or twenties in good health. The gene calls are TRBV4-3 and TRBJ2-7; perhaps TRBD2 as D (6 bases). The CDR3 DNA sequence: TGCGCCAGCAGCCAAGTTATCGGGAGCTCCTACGAGCAGTACTTC. Its protein is CASSQVIGSSYEQYF.